This T cell receptor (beta chain) was sequenced in a study of breast tumors, draining lymph nodes, adjacent tissues (TCRdb year 2016). Context from the whole study: The study compared TCR beta repertoires across tumor, adjacent nontumor tissue and axillary lymph nodes from breast cancer patients. The study was designed to assess the relationships and possible T-cell exchange between tumor, surrounding tissue and draining lymph node repertoires in human breast cancer. Results the study describes overall, beyond this receptor: The conclusion that tumor T cells originate in lymph nodes was presented as consistent with a hypothesis rather than as directly demonstrated. In luminal-like breast cancer, tumor and nontumor tissue repertoires resembled each other significantly more than in basal-like breast cancer. The data were considered consistent with most tumor T cells being derived from the lymph node and subsequently expanding within tumor tissue. Tumor T-cell repertoires showed less diversity than lymph node repertoires and more diversity than nontumor tissue repertoires, and tumor T-cell repertoires showed preferential V and J gene usage.

The sample was run on an Illumina HiSeq 2000. Multiplex PCR amplification was used to build the TCR beta chain libraries. High-throughput sequencing was used to analyze the amplified TCR beta chain products. The public reads were quality trimmed at Q25 with fastp and then assembled into clones with MiXCR by TCRdb, keeping productive beta chains. Each record represents a unique CDR3 protein, reported with the most common genes and DNA among its rows. For this sample the table gives roughly 130,000 distinct CDR3 sequences, of which nearly 20% were detected only once. The top ten hold 3.5% to 4.5% of the sample. This clonotype was detected ten times or more. The clone's antigen remains unknown. Base qualities were left out, and no much larger clone turns up one base away. The CDR1 and CDR2 encoded by the germline V gene (reference sequence) are SEHNR and FQNEAQ. Its CDR3 holds 16 amino acids, cysteine through phenylalanine. The sequence is cut down to CDR3 DNA, 48 bases in frame from base 1. The V end loses 2 bases and the J end loses 3 bases, and a stretch of 17 bases separates them.

Lymph node samples were obtained from the axillary draining lymph nodes of breast cancer patients. The V gene is TRBV7-9 and the J gene is TRBJ2-7; TRBD2 is a possible D gene, resting on 5 matching bases. Specimen: axillary lymph node tissue. The clonotype was recovered from a female donor with breast cancer. Some clones in this sample may be carry-over from other donors' samples. The CDR3 protein: CASSLRRIGGGYEQYF. The base sequence is TGTGCCAGCAGCTTACGCAGAATCGGCGGAGGCTACGAGCAGTACTTC.